This T cell receptor beta chain was obtained from a study of T cells in Graves' hyperthyroidism and ophthalmopathy (dated by TCRdb to between 2018 and 2021). About the study as a whole: Peripheral blood samples were taken at the time of initial diagnosis, prior to any treatment. TCR Vbeta CDR3 sequencing of 130 to 150 peripheral blood samples (43 ophthalmopathy, over 70 hyperthyroidism and roughly 17 progressor patients) is reported in the paper. Following sampling, methimazole starting at 30 mg daily was given to hyperthyroidism patients, and high-dose intravenous methylprednisolone was given to ophthalmopathy patients. Prospective prediction of ophthalmopathy was tested in an independent validation cohort of 18 to 20 hyperthyroidism patients and 15 to 17 patients who later progressed to ophthalmopathy. TCR V-J signatures able to tell the groups apart were searched for in a discovery cohort of 95 or so patients, of whom 40 to 45 had Graves' ophthalmopathy and 57 had stable Graves' hyperthyroidism. For training and testing, the 100 or so patients in the discovery cohort were randomly divided in a 7:3 ratio. Thyroid tissue and blood T-cell repertoires from roughly six Graves' hyperthyroidism patients were also compared in the study.

Results and caveats for the whole study, not just this receptor: No statistical method was used to set the sample size in advance, and investigators knew the group allocation. A 13 V-J signature model separated ophthalmopathy from stable hyperthyroidism, with approximately 87% sensitivity and about 81% specificity in cross-validation and 80%/75% in testing. In validation, the model predicted progression to ophthalmopathy a median of about 6.5 months before onset, with over 60% sensitivity and just under 75% specificity. Blood samples also contained most of the expanded thyroid clonotypes (frequency above 0.001), which suggests that blood repertoires may reflect thyroid immune responses.

The TCR beta CDR3 regions were amplified from the RNA transcripts. For the first round of RT-PCR on the TCR CDR3, the HTBI primer set was used together with the Qiagen OneStep RT-PCR kit. A second multiplex PCR round built the libraries, followed by size selection and purification. Sequencing of the libraries was done on an Illumina HiSeq2000 using paired-end 100 bp reads. The authors' analysis ran thus. SOAPnuke was used to process the raw data, removing reads that contained adapters or uncalled bases, had a mean Phred below 15, or lacked an exact match to the constant primer or identifier. COPE v1.2.5 was used to merge high-quality paired reads, and clonotypes were defined as unique nucleotide sequences. MiTCR v1.1 was used to align the clonotypes against IMGT TRBV, TRBD and TRBJ reference segments. The analysis included only V-J combinations with a frequency above 0.0001, which together covered approximately 99% of the repertoires. A TCS score was defined as the ratio of F50 (clonal expansion) to E x V (chaos), with BLOSUM62-based TCRdist applied between CDR3 peptides within each V-J. Welch's t-statistics and random forest reduced some 510 V-J features to around 14, which were used in a naive Bayes classifier (R e1071). The similarity between thyroid and blood repertoires was quantified using the Morisita-Horn index. TCRdb ran its own pipeline on the public reads, namely fastp trimming at Q25 and MiXCR clone calling, and kept in-frame beta chains. CDR3 protein sequences are deduplicated, and each keeps its most common genes and DNA. None of the V and J calls come from the authors' own analysis; TCRdb made them. For this sample there are roughly 840,000 distinct CDR3 sequences; roughly 37% appear just once. The ten largest clones take up about 8.9% of the sample.

To note about this clonotype: No cognate antigen has been identified for it. No base quality information exists; no much larger clone differs at one position.

Taken from cysteine to phenylalanine, the CDR3 has 15 residues. The kept DNA is CDR3 alone, 45 bases in frame from the first base. V is cut by 5 bases and J by 4 bases, and the space between the germline ends is 18 bases. The germline V gene sets CDR1 to SGHVS and CDR2 to FNYEAQ. A patient counted as having stable Graves' hyperthyroidism if no progression to ophthalmopathy occurred over 18 months of follow-up. Hyperthyroidism patients were newly diagnosed, with disease duration under 2 months, and aged 18 to 65 years. Any patient with an uncontrolled infection, another autoimmune disease, pregnancy or lactation was excluded. Diagnoses were established on the basis of clinical symptoms, serum thyroxine and TRAb, thyroid ultrasound, and orbital computed tomography. PBMCs were separated from approximately 10 ml of fresh peripheral blood using Ficoll-Paque density gradient centrifugation. Total RNA was extracted with Trizol reagent, and quality was checked on an Agilent 2100 Bioanalyzer.

Sequenced input: blood. The receptor was isolated from a man aged 18 to 29 with Graves' hyperthyroidism. The chain joins TRBV7-6 to TRBJ2-7; TRBD1 is a possible D gene, resting on 8 matching bases. The CDR3 protein: CASSPDRDYEYEQYF. Read as DNA, the sequence is TGTGCCAGCAGCCCGGACAGGGACTACGAATACGAGCAGTACTTC.